Listed below are T cell receptor beta chains from one sample, sequenced in a study of cytomegalovirus exposure and HLA in healthy donors. Data came from immunoSEQ multiplex PCR; TCRdb stores just in-frame clones and leaves some out. This sample has 140,000 to 150,000 clones, with roughly nine tenths found just once. The sequenced sample consisted of PBMCs. These receptors originate from a man younger than 30 in good health and CMV-seronegative. The CDR3 runs from the conserved cysteine through the conserved F or W. A D gene is named only where the DNA matches it firmly. Size is stated for part of the rows, as once, few or many counts, or as a class when the clone is expanded.

- - TRBJ1-1 TRBV29-1 TGCAGCGTACAACAGGGTATGAACACTGAAGCTTTCTTT CSVQQGMNTEAFF
- TRBD1 TRBJ1-3 TRBV5-1 TGCGCCAGCAGCTTGGCCGGGACAGGCACCTCTGGAAACACCATATATTTT CASSLAGTGTSGNTIYF
- TRBD2 TRBJ2-1 TRBV27 TGTGCCAGCAGAATGAGCGGGGTTCAAGACAATGAGCAGTTCTTC CASRMSGVQDNEQFF
- - TRBJ2-1 TRBV6-1 TGTGCCAGCAGCCAACTAGTAGCCCAATACAATGAGCAGTTCTTC CASSQLVAQYNEQFF
- - TRBJ2-3 TRBV18 TGTGCCAGCTCACCACAATGGGGGGCAGATACGCAGTATTTT CASSPQWGADTQYF
- - TRBJ2-3 TRBV12-5 TGTGCTAGTGGACCCGGGGCAGATACGCAGTATTTT CASGPGADTQYF
- - TRBJ1-4 TRBV10-1 TGCGCCAGCGATCCGAACCCGGGAATACGGGGTGAAAAACTGTTTTTT CASDPNPGIRGEKLFF
- - TRBJ1-3 TRBV27 TGTGCCAGCAGTCAGGGACACTCTGGAAACACCATATATTTT CASSQGHSGNTIYF
few TRBD1 TRBJ2-7 TRBV19 TGTGCCAGTAGTAAAACAGGGGGCGAGCAGTACTTC CASSKTGGEQYF
once TRBD1 TRBJ2-7 TRBV18 TGTGCCAGCTCACCAGGGACAGTAACCTACGAGCAGTACTTC CASSPGTVTYEQYF
- TRBD1 TRBJ1-4 TRBV19 TGTGCCAGTACAGTCGTAGACAGGGGGGGCGAAAAACTGTTTTTT CASTVVDRGGEKLFF
- TRBD1 TRBJ2-5 TRBV18 TGTGCCAGCTCACCTGGGACAGGGTCCCGTGAGACCCAGTACTTC CASSPGTGSRETQYF
once - TRBJ1-2 TRBV29-1 TGCAGCGTTGAGCGACGCGGACAGAGTGAAAACTATGGCTACACCTTC CSVERRGQSENYGYTF
few TRBD1 TRBJ1-2 TRBV27 TGTGCCAGCGGCGGGACAGGGGGTAACTATGGCTACACCTTC CASGGTGGNYGYTF
- - TRBJ2-3 TRBV5-1 TGCGCCAGCAGCTTGGGACAGATAGCAGATACGCAGTATTTT CASSLGQIADTQYF
- TRBD2 TRBJ2-7 TRBV30 TGTGCCTGGAGCCTAGCGGGGGGTCTCGTTTGGTACGAGCAGTACTTC CAWSLAGGLVWYEQYF
once - TRBJ2-5 TRBV4-1 TGCGCCAGCAGCCATCCCGACGGCCTTCAGCGGGAGACCCAGTACTTC CASSHPDGLQRETQYF
- - TRBJ1-2 TRBV6-5 TGTGCCAGCAGTTACTCTCCAGGGGCGGGTGGCTACACCTTC CASSYSPGAGGYTF
- TRBD1 TRBJ2-1 TRBV9 TGTGCCAGCAGCGGGACAGGGTCCTACAATGAGCAGTTCTTC CASSGTGSYNEQFF
- TRBD2 TRBJ2-3 TRBV5-1 TGCGCCAGCAGTTTTCTAGCGGGAGGTACAGATACGCAGTATTTT CASSFLAGGTDTQYF
- - TRBJ2-1 TRBV28 TGTGCCAGCAGTTCTCGGGGGTTGGAGCAGTTCTTC CASSSRGLEQFF
- TRBD2 TRBJ2-5 TRBV5-4 TGTGCCAGCAGTAGCGGGGGAGCAGAGACCCAGTACTTC CASSSGGAETQYF
- - TRBJ2-1 TRBV7-9 TGTGCCAGCAGCTTTCCCCGCCCAGGGGTGCCTAACAATGAGCAGTTCTTC CASSFPRPGVPNNEQFF
- TRBD1 TRBJ1-2 TRBV6-5 TGTGCCAGCAGCTCCCCGGGACAGGGGAGAGATGGCTACACCTTC CASSSPGQGRDGYTF
- - TRBJ1-5 TRBV19 TGTGCCAGTAGTCAGGGTAGCAATCAGCCCCAGCATTTT CASSQGSNQPQHF
- - TRBJ1-2 TRBV27 TGTGCCAGCAGTCCAACGTTATCCCCGGACTATGGCTACACCTTC CASSPTLSPDYGYTF